The next 3 T cell receptor beta chains were all read from a single sample in a study of cytomegalovirus exposure and HLA in healthy donors. The PCR was carried out with 60 Vbeta primers and 13 Jbeta primers. Profiled with immunoSEQ multiplex PCR; TCRdb holds only in-frame clones, not every one. The repertoire includes some 190,000 clones, about four fifths of them detected once, and over 4% sits in the top ten. Sample: PBMCs. The receptors originated from a man younger than 40 in good health and CMV-seropositive.

In its sample, this clone was seen a few times. The V call is TRBV30, the J call TRBJ2-7, with 7 bases that match TRBD1. J lost 5 bases, V lost 7 bases, and 8 bases had no gene match. This CDR3 spans 12 amino acids. Looked up from germline, CDR1 is GTSNPN and CDR2 is SVGIG (reference sequence). This CDR3 is CASSTGFDEQYF. The CDR3 DNA reads as TGTGCCTCATCGACAGGGTTTGACGAGCAGTACTTC.

This clone has a handful of counts. One end of the junction varies from germline; a read error may be responsible. The CDR3 bases are TGCGCCAGCAGCCGCCGACAGGGAAGCTCCTACAAGCAGTACTTC. Translating gives CASSRRQGSSYKQYF. V is TRBV4-1 and J is TRBJ2-7; TRBD1 aligns across 7 bases. The germline V gene encodes CDR1 MGHRA and CDR2 YSYEKL. The CDR3 extends over 15 amino acids.

V and J are TRBV6-6 and TRBJ2-3; 8 bases agree with TRBD2. The CDR3 loop spans 14 amino acids. V lost 5 bases and J lost 6; bases outside the gene matches: 7. Germline V gene lookup returns CDR1 MNHNY and CDR2 SVGAGI (reference sequence). The CDR3 nucleotides are TGTGCCAGCAGTCCCCGGGAGGGATCCGATACGCAGTATTTT. It is translated as CASSPREGSDTQYF.